This T cell receptor beta chain was sequenced in a study of patients and donors after allogeneic stem cell transplantation. TCRdb itself ran the RT-PCR reads through MiXCR, one entry per CDR3 protein. The data contain roughly 940,000 distinct CDR3 sequences, approximately 19% of them singletons. The V gene end was trimmed by 5 bases and the J gene end by 7 bases; junction bases not matched to a gene: 4. The CDR3 is made up of 12 amino acids. Germline loops: CDR1 SQVTM, CDR2 ANQGSEA. This clonotype was seen repeatedly, ten times or more. The chain employs TRBV29-1 and TRBJ1-1; 10 bases align to TRBD1. The specimen was blood, either unsorted or a sorted T cell fraction (not recorded which). This clonotype was obtained from a human donor who was either an allogeneic HSCT recipient or a stem cell or donor lymphocyte infusion donor (not recorded which). It is not recorded whose cells these are; they may come from a transplant donor. CDR3 in amino acids: CSVWDRGIEAFF. The CDR3 DNA sequence: TGCAGCGTTTGGGACAGGGGAATTGAAGCTTTCTTT. The entire variable domain, with the rest obtained from reference TRBV29-1 and TRBJ1-1, is as follows: SAVISQKPSRDICQRGTSLTIQCQVDSQVTMMFWYRQQPGQSLTLIATANQGSEATYESGFVIDKFPISRPNLTFSTLTVSNMSPEDSSIYLCSVWDRGIEAFFGQGTRLTVV.